The TCR beta chain described here comes from a study of molecular identifiers for immune sequencing clone quantification. In the study overall: Split five ways in replicates, RNA from about 20,000 or 100,000 naive CD8 cells had four portions sequenced.

Previously described methods and listed TCR primers were employed for the bulk TCR libraries. TCRdb used MiXCR to reprocess the PCR reads, holding one entry per CDR3 protein. The data contain about 500,000 distinct CDR3 sequences, about 21% of them singletons. Worth noting for this clonotype: A clone one base away is much larger, so this may be a read error.

The CDR3 runs to 13 residues. Germline CDR1 reads SGHTA; CDR2 reads FQGTGA. Trimming took 3 bases from V and 10 from J, leaving 15 bases between them. Sequencing used naive CD8+ T cells from blood, with Jurkat cell RNA spiked in. Subset noted: FACS-sorted CD8+CD4-CCR7+CD45RA+ naive T cells. The TCR originated in a human donor in good health. Some libraries in this study had Jurkat cell RNA spiked in. The rearrangement joins TRBV7-3 to TRBJ1-1; D perhaps matches TRBD1 (6 bases). As DNA, the CDR3 is TGTGCCAGCAGCTTTCCGGGACACCCTGGAGCTTTCTTT. Translated: CASSFPGHPGAFF.